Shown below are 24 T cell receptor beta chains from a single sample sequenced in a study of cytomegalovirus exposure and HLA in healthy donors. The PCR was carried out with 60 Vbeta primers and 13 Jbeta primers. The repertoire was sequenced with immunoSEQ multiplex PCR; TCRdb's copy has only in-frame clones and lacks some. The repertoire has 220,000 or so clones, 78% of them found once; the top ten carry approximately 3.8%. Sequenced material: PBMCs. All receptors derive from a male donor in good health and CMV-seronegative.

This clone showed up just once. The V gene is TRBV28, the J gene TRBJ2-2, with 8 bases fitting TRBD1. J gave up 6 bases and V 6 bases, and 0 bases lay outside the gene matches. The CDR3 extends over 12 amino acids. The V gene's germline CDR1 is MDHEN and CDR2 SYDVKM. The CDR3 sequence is CASRQGAGELFF. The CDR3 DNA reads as TGTGCCAGCAGACAGGGGGCCGGGGAGCTGTTTTTT.

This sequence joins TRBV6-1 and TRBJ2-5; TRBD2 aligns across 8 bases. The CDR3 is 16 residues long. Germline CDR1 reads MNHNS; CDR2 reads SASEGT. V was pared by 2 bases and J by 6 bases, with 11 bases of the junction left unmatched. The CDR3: CASSELSAGGGKTQYF. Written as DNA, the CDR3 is TGTGCCAGCAGTGAATTATCGGCGGGAGGTGGAAAGACCCAGTACTTC.

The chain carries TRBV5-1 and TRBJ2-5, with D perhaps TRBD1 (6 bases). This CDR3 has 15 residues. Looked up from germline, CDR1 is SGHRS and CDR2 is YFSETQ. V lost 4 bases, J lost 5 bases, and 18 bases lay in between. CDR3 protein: CASSPPGTSMETQYF. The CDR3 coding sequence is TGCGCCAGCAGCCCCCCCGGGACATCCATGGAGACCCAGTACTTC.

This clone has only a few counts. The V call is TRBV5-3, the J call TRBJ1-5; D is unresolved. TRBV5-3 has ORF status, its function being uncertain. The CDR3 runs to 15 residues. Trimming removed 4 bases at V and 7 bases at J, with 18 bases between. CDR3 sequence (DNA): TGTGCCAGAAGCCCCCCCGAGGGAGTAGACCAGCCCCAGCATTTT. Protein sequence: CARSPPEGVDQPQHF.

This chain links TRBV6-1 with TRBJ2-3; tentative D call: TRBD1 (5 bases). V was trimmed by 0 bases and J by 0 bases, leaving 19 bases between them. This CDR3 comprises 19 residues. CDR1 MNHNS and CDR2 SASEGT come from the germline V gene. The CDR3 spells CASSEASIVKGWSTDTQYF. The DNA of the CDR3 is TGTGCCAGCAGTGAAGCGTCCATCGTTAAGGGGTGGAGCACAGATACGCAGTATTTT.

The CDR3 region is CASRVTRVGNEQFF. As DNA, the CDR3 is TGTGCCAGCAGGGTGACTAGGGTTGGCAATGAGCAGTTCTTC. The rearrangement joins TRBV28 to TRBJ2-1; maybe TRBD2 (6 bases). The germline V gene has CDR1 MDHEN and CDR2 SYDVKM. This CDR3 comprises 14 residues. Trimming pared 6 bases from V and 6 bases from J, leaving 15 bases between.

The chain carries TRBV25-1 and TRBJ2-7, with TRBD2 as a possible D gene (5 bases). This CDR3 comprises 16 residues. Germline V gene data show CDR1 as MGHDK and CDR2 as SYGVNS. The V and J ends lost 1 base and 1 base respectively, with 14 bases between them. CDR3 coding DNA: TGTGCCAGCAGTGAATCAAGCGGAGCCCGGTCCTACGAGCAGTACTTC. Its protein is CASSESSGARSYEQYF.

The chain's CDR3 is CSVGRGTTGGEQFF. The CDR3 DNA follows: TGCAGCGTTGGGCGAGGGACTACCGGAGGGGAGCAGTTCTTC. The gene calls are TRBV29-1 and TRBJ2-1; 7 nucleotides align to TRBD2. Germline values: CDR1 SQVTM, CDR2 ANQGSEA. Unmatched junction bases numbered 13, after V lost 4 bases and J lost 10 bases. The CDR3 runs to 14 residues.

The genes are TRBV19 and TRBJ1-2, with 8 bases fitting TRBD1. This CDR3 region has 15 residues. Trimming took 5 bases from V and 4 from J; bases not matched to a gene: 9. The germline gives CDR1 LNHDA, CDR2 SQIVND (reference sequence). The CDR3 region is CASSDRQGRAYGYTF. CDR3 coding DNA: TGTGCCAGTAGTGACCGACAGGGGCGGGCCTATGGCTACACCTTC.

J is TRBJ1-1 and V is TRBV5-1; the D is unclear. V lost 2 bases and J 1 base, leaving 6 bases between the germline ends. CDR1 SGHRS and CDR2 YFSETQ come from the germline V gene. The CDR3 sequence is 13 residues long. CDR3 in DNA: TGCGCCAGCAGCTTATCCCGGAACACTGAAGCTTTCTTT. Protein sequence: CASSLSRNTEAFF.

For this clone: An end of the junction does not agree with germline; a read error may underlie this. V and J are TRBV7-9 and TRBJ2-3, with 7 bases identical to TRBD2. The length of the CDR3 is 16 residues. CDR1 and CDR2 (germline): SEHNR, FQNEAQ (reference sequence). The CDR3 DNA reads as TGTTCCAGCAGCCACCCGGCGGGAGAGGGGACAGATACGCAGTATTTT. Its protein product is CSSSHPAGEGTDTQYF.

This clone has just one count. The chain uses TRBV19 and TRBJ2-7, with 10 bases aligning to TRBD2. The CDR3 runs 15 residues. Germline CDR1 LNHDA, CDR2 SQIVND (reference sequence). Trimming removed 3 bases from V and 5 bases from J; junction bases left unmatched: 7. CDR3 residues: CASSMGSGRWNEQYF. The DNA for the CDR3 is TGTGCCAGTAGTATGGGTAGCGGGAGGTGGAACGAGCAGTACTTC.

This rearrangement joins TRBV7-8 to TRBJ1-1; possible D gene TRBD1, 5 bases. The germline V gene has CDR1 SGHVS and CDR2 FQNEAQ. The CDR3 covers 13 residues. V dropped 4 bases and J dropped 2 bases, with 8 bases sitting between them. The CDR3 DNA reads TGTGCCAGCAGCTACCAGGGAAACACTGAAGCTTTCTTT. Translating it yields CASSYQGNTEAFF. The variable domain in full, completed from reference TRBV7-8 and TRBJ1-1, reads GAGVSQSPRYKVAKRGQDVALRCDPISGHVSLFWYQQALGQGPEFLTYFQNEAQLDKSGLPSDRFFAERPEGSVSTLKIQRTQQEDSAVYLCASSYQGNTEAFFGQGTRLTVV.

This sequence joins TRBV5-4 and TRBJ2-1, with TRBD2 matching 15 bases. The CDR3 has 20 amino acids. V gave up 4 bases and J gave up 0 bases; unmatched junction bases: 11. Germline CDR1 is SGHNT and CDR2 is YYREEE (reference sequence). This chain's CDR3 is CASSPHAGLAGGSSYNEQFF. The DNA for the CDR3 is TGTGCCAGCAGCCCCCATGCAGGACTAGCGGGAGGGAGCTCCTACAATGAGCAGTTCTTC.

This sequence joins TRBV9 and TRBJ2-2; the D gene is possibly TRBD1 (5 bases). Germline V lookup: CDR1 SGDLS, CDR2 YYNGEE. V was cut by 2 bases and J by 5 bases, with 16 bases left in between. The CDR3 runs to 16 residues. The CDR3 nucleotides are TGTGCCAGCAGCGTCTCTCCGACAGTGAAAACCGGGGAGCTGTTTTTT. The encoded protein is CASSVSPTVKTGELFF.

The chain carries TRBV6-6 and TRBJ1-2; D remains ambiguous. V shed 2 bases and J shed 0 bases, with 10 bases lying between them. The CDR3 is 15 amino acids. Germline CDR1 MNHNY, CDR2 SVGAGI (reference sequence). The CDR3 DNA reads TGTGCCAGCAGTTACAGTCGGGGTTCTAACTATGGCTACACCTTC. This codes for CASSYSRGSNYGYTF.

DNA for the CDR3: TGTGCCAGCAGCTTAGCAGGGGCAAGGATAGGCAATGAGCAGTTCTTC. Its translation is CASSLAGARIGNEQFF. The chain employs TRBV5-6 and TRBJ2-1; TRBD1 might be the D (6 bases). The length of the CDR3 is 16 residues. CDR1 is SGHDT and CDR2 is YYEEEE in the germline V gene. With 2 bases removed from V and 6 bases from J, the gap between germline ends came to 18 bases.

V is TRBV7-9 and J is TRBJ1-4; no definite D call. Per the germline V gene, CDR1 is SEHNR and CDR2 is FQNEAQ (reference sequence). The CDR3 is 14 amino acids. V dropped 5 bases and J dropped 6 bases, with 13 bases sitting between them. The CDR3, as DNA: TGTGCCAGCAGCCATCGTAACAGATATGAAAAACTGTTTTTT. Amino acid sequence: CASSHRNRYEKLFF.

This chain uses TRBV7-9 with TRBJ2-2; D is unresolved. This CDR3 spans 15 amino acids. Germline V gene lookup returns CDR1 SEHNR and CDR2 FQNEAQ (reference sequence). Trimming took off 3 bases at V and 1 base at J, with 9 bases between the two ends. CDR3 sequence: CASSLVGLNTGELFF. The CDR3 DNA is TGTGCCAGCAGCTTGGTCGGGTTGAACACCGGGGAGCTGTTTTTT.

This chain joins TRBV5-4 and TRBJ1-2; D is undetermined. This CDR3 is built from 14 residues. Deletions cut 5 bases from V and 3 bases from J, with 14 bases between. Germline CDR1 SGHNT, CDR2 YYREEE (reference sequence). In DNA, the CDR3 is TGTGCCAGCAGACGGATCCCCGGGGACTATGGCTACACCTTC. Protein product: CASRRIPGDYGYTF.

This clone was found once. The chain's CDR3 is CASSAGLGVSEQYF. For the CDR3, the DNA is TGTGCCAGCAGTGCGGGACTTGGAGTAAGCGAGCAGTACTTC. The J gene is TRBJ2-7, the V gene TRBV2; D is perhaps TRBD2 (6 bases). Germline values: CDR1 SNHLY, CDR2 FYNNEI. V lost 4 bases and J lost 6, with 16 bases in between. CDR3 length: 14 residues.

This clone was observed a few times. The CDR3 coding sequence is TGTGCCAGCAGTTTACCCTCACAGGGGGACTATGGCTACACCTTC. It encodes CASSLPSQGDYGYTF. The chain recombines TRBV27 with TRBJ1-2; 8 nucleotides match TRBD1. CDR3 length equals 15 residues. The junction had 5 bases not matched to a gene; V was cut back by 2 bases and J by 3 bases. CDR1 MNHEY and CDR2 SMNVEV come from the germline V gene (reference sequence).

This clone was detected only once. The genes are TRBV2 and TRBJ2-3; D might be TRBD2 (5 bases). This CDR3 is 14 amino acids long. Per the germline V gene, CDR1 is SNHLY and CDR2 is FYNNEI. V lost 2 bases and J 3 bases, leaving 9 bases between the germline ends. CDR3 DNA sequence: TGTGCCAGCAGTGAAATAGGGAGTACAGATACGCAGTATTTT. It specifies CASSEIGSTDTQYF.

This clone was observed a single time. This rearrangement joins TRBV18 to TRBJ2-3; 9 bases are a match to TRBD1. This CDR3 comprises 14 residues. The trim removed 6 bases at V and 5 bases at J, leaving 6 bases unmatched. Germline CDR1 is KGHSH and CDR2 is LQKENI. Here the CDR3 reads CASSLRTGEDTQYF. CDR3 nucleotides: TGTGCCAGCTCTCTGCGGACAGGGGAAGATACGCAGTATTTT.